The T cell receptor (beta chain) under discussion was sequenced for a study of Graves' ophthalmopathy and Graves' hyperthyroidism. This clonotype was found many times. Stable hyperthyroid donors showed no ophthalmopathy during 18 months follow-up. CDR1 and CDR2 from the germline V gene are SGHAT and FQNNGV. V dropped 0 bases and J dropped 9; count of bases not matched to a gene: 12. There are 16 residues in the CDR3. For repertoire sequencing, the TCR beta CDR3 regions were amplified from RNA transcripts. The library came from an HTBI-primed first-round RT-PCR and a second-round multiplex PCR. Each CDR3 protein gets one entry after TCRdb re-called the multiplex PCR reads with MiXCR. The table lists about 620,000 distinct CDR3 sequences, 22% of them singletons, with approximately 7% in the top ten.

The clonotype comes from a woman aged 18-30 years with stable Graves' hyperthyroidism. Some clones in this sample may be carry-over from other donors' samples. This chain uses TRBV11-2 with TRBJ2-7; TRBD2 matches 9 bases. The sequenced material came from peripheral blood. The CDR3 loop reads CASSLDVWASGIMQYF. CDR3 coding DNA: TGTGCCAGCAGCTTAGACGTTTGGGCTAGCGGGATAATGCAGTACTTC.